The 10 T cell receptor beta chains below all came from one sample that was sequenced in a study of post-analysis software for immune sequencing data. Every TCR beta cDNA library bore unique molecular identifiers. TCRdb redid the calling of the PCR reads with MiXCR, one entry per CDR3 protein. The sample gives roughly 670,000 distinct CDR3 sequences, roughly three fifths of which show up once; around 10% is in the top ten. No antigen is known for these receptors. General study results and limits: Compared with controls, patients had more of about 5 TRBV segments, including TRBV5-6, TRBV5-1 and TRBV20-1.

The sequencing sample was made of blood. Receptor source: a girl aged 2-9 years with multiple sclerosis.

This sequence joins TRBV7-9 and TRBJ2-1; no firm D call. CDR1 SEHNR and CDR2 FQNEAQ come from the germline V gene (reference sequence). The V gene lost 10 bases and the J gene lost 5 bases, with 24 bases spanning the gap. The CDR3 length is 16 residues. For the CDR3, the DNA is TGTGCCACCTCGAAGGGTGGGTCGCTATTTAACAATGAGCAGTTCTTC. Amino acids: CATSKGGSLFNNEQFF.

CDR3 in DNA: TGTGCCATCAGTGAGTCGGTCTTCCAAGAGACCCAGTACTTC. This codes for CAISESVFQETQYF. This chain uses TRBV10-3 with TRBJ2-5; D remains unclear. Trimming stripped 0 bases from V and 1 base from J, with 6 bases between. The length of the CDR3 is 14 residues. Germline CDR1 is ENHRY and CDR2 is SYGVKD.

This clonotype was seen a few times. This chain joins TRBV13 and TRBJ2-5; 11 nucleotides match TRBD1. Judging by the DNA end, TRBJ2-7 fits better; the J call may be wrong. The CDR3 runs 15 residues. Germline assignment: CDR1 PRHDT and CDR2 FYEKMQ (reference sequence). The CDR3 here is CASSLTGTGGYEQYF. DNA of the CDR3: TGTGCCAGCAGCCTTACCGGGACAGGGGGCTACGAGCAGTACTTC.

This clonotype was seen once. As DNA, the CDR3 is TGTGCCAGCAGTTTAGATACAGGGTCCGGGGAGCTGTTTTTT. It translates to CASSLDTGSGELFF. This chain connects TRBV12-3 or TRBV12-4 to TRBJ2-2; possibly TRBD1 for D (6 bases). The V end was cut by 1 base, the J end by 6 bases, with 9 bases between. The CDR3 is 14 residues long.

CDR3 DNA: TGCAGCGTTGTTTTAGGTATCGGCAGGGAATTAAGGAGTACTGAAGCTTTCTTT. This sequence encodes CSVVLGIGRELRSTEAFF. V and J are TRBV29-1 and TRBJ1-1, with D possibly being TRBD1 (5 bases). The V end lost 4 bases, the J end lost 5 bases, and 29 bases lay between the germline ends. The length of the CDR3 is 18 residues. Germline V gene data show CDR1 as SQVTM and CDR2 as ANQGSEA.

This clonotype has a handful of counts. The genes are TRBV15 and TRBJ2-5, with a weak D call TRBD1 (5 bases). The CDR3 sequence is 16 residues long. Germline V gene lookup returns CDR1 LNHNV and CDR2 YYDKDF (reference sequence). V was cut by 1 base and J by 2 bases, with 14 bases left in between. The CDR3, as DNA: TGTGCCACCAGCAGAGGAGGTGCAGGGTTACAAGAGACCCAGTACTTC. Encoded protein: CATSRGGAGLQETQYF.

Only a few counts were recorded for this clonotype. V gene TRBV20-1 combines with J gene TRBJ2-1, with D perhaps matching TRBD2 (8 bases). The length of the CDR3 is 16 residues. CDR1 is DFQATT, CDR2 SNEGSKA, per germline (reference sequence). V was shortened by 3 bases and J by 5 bases, with 20 bases between the two germline ends. CDR3 amino acids: CSARGRGLAGHNEQFF. For the CDR3, the DNA is TGCAGTGCTAGGGGGAGGGGGCTAGCGGGCCACAATGAGCAGTTCTTC.

The gene calls are TRBV6-5 and TRBJ1-1; tentatively, D is TRBD1 (5 bases). Germline CDR1 is MNHEY and CDR2 is SVGAGI. This CDR3 comprises 14 residues. V lost 2 bases and J 4 bases, leaving 11 bases between the germline ends. This chain's CDR3 is CASSYTGVSTEAFF. The CDR3 DNA reads as TGTGCCAGCAGTTACACGGGGGTTAGCACTGAAGCTTTCTTT.

The chain employs TRBV4-1 and TRBJ1-2; weak D call: TRBD1 (5 bases). Germline V CDR1 and CDR2: MGHRA, YSYEKL. V was clipped by 3 bases and J by 3 bases, with 11 bases between them. The CDR3 has 14 amino acids. Here the CDR3 DNA reads TGCGCCAGCAGCCATCCGGGGCGCGACTATGGCTACACCTTC. Encoded protein: CASSHPGRDYGYTF.

The chain combines TRBV20-1 with TRBJ2-7, with a tentative D call TRBD2 (6 bases). Per germline, CDR1 DFQATT and CDR2 SNEGSKA (reference sequence). The CDR3 is 17 amino acids. Deletions cut 6 bases from V and 6 bases from J, with 30 bases between. The DNA for the CDR3 is TGCAGTGCCGTCTCTTCCCGCGGCGGGATCGGCTTCGGCGAGCAGTACTTC. This codes for CSAVSSRGGIGFGEQYF.